This TCR beta chain was recorded in a study of T cell responses to AZD1222 COVID-19 vaccine. Generated by immunoSEQ multiplex PCR, the TCRdb table keeps only in-frame clones and is missing some. Here the sample spans over 100,000 clones, approximately 86% being singletons. This clone appeared once. With 0 bases clipped from V and 4 bases from J, the junction kept 1 base outside the gene matches. The CDR3 is 14 residues long. In germline, CDR1 is ENHRY, CDR2 SYGVKD. The sequences come from peripheral blood, collected on day 0 of AZD1222 vaccination. This chain links TRBV10-3 with TRBJ2-7; 9 positions match TRBD1. The TCR sequence derives from an adult in good health. DNA for the CDR3: TGTGCCATCAGTGAGTCCGACAGGGGGTACGAGCAGTACTTC. Amino acids: CAISESDRGYEQYF.